Below, 27 T cell receptor beta chains from the same sample are listed, as sequenced in a study of T cell responses to AZD1222 COVID-19 vaccine. Only in-frame clones appear in the TCRdb table, and some are missing; sequencing was by immunoSEQ multiplex PCR. In the table there are about 270,000 clones, approximately 94% of which are singletons. Specimen: peripheral blood, collected 28 days after the second AZD1222 dose. The source is an adult who received the AZD1222 COVID-19 vaccine.

V usage is TRBV19 and J usage is TRBJ2-2, with TRBD2 matching 7 bases. CDR3 length: 15 residues. The V gene end was trimmed by 5 bases and the J gene end by 4 bases; junction bases not matched to a gene: 7. CDR1 and CDR2 (germline): LNHDA, SQIVND (reference sequence). The CDR3 DNA reads as TGTGCCAGTAGTTCCCCCGGGAGGCGCACCGGGGAGCTGTTTTTT. Translated, it gives CASSSPGRRTGELFF.

This clone was observed a single time. The chain joins TRBV19 to TRBJ1-3, with TRBD1 matching over 7 bases. This CDR3 is 15 amino acids long. Looked up from germline, CDR1 is LNHDA and CDR2 is SQIVND (reference sequence). V gave up 6 bases and J gave up 0 bases; unmatched junction bases: 5. The CDR3 DNA reads as TGTGCCAGTAGATTGGACAGGAGCTCTGGAAACACCATATATTTT. Amino acid sequence: CASRLDRSSGNTIYF.

The chain joins TRBV11-3 to TRBJ2-2; D is undetermined. The ends were cut back, 4 bases at V and 4 bases at J, with 7 bases in the middle. The CDR3 runs to 13 residues. Per the germline V gene, CDR1 is SGHNT and CDR2 is YENEEA. CDR3 nucleotides: TGTGCCAGCAGCTGGGCAGTCACCGGGGAGCTGTTTTTT. Protein: CASSWAVTGELFF.

This clone appeared a single time. V is TRBV9 and J is TRBJ1-2, with D perhaps TRBD1 (5 bases). In germline, CDR1 is SGDLS, CDR2 YYNGEE. The CDR3 loop spans 14 amino acids. Trimming left V 1 base short and J 0 bases short, with 7 bases between. The DNA of the CDR3 is TGTGCCAGCAGCGTACAGGGTACTAACTATGGCTACACCTTC. This gives the protein CASSVQGTNYGYTF.

CDR3 region: CSVEDPTGRNIQYF. CDR3 DNA sequence: TGCAGCGTTGAAGATCCGACGGGGCGGAACATTCAGTACTTC. The rearrangement links TRBV29-1 to TRBJ2-4; the D gene could be TRBD1 or TRBD2 (5 bases each). The CDR3 contains 14 residues. Germline V gene lookup returns CDR1 SQVTM and CDR2 ANQGSEA. V lost 0 bases, J lost 7 bases, and 13 bases lay in between. Full variable domain (missing parts from reference TRBV29-1 and TRBJ2-4): SAVISQKPSRDICQRGTSLTIQCQVDSQVTMMFWYRQQPGQSLTLIATANQGSEATYESGFVIDKFPISRPNLTFSTLTVSNMSPEDSSIYLCSVEDPTGRNIQYFGAGTRLSVL.

CDR3 region: CASSPTVSGNTIYF. The DNA for the CDR3 is TGTGCCAGCAGCCCCACAGTCTCTGGAAACACCATATATTTT. The V and J genes are TRBV7-2 and TRBJ1-3; D gene uncertain. The CDR3 is made up of 14 amino acids. Germline CDR1 is SGHTA and CDR2 is FQGNSA. The V end was cut by 5 bases, the J end by 0 bases, with 8 bases between.

Worth noting for this clone: The junction and the germline gene differ at one end; a read error may be behind it. This rearrangement joins TRBV4-2 to TRBJ2-7; maybe TRBD2 (6 bases). Germline V lookup: CDR1 LGHNA, CDR2 YNFKEQ. The length of the CDR3 is 14 residues. The CDR3 DNA reads TGTGCCAGCAGCCGAGCTGGGGACTCCCACGAGCAGTACTTC. Translation gives CASSRAGDSHEQYF.

This clone has only a few counts. The J gene is TRBJ1-6, the V gene TRBV5-5; no clear D gene. The V end lost 3 bases, the J end lost 6 bases, and 13 bases lay between the germline ends. The CDR3 length is 15 residues. Germline-derived CDR1 and CDR2 are SGHKS and YYEKEE (reference sequence). CDR3 protein: CASSSSGLLNSPLHF. Written as DNA, the CDR3 is TGTGCCAGCAGCTCGTCCGGACTGCTTAATTCACCCCTCCACTTT. Looking up the rest from reference TRBV5-5 and TRBJ1-6 gives the full variable domain: DAGVTQSPTHLIKTRGQQVTLRCSPISGHKSVSWYQQVLGQGPQFIFQYYEKEERGRGNFPDRFSARQFPNYSSELNVNALLLGDSALYLCASSSSGLLNSPLHFGNGTRLTVT.

The chain uses TRBV6-5 and TRBJ1-2, with D maybe TRBD1 (5 bases). The V and J ends lost 6 bases and 4 bases respectively, with 12 bases between them. Germline assignment: CDR1 MNHEY and CDR2 SVGAGI. The CDR3 has 13 amino acids. CDR3 in DNA: TGTGCCAGCAGGGGGGACTTGCTCTATGGCTACACCTTC. The encoded protein is CASRGDLLYGYTF.

The rearrangement links TRBV2 to TRBJ2-1; 13 bases line up with TRBD2. This CDR3 comprises 14 residues. Germline lookup yields CDR1 SNHLY and CDR2 FYNNEI. The V and J ends lost 7 bases and 6 bases, in that order; junction bases with no gene match: 3. CDR3 region: CASTGLAGANEQFF. For the CDR3, the DNA is TGTGCCAGCACTGGACTAGCGGGGGCCAATGAGCAGTTCTTC.

The genes are TRBV28 and TRBJ1-1; a weak D match, TRBD1 (5 bases). Per the germline V gene, CDR1 is MDHEN and CDR2 is SYDVKM. Trimming left V 6 bases short and J 5 bases short, with 13 bases between. This CDR3 is built from 13 residues. CDR3 in amino acids: CASRVGGETEAFF. The CDR3, as DNA: TGTGCCAGCAGGGTCGGGGGGGAAACTGAAGCTTTCTTT.

The rearrangement joins TRBV15 to TRBJ2-3; D might be TRBD2 (5 bases). The CDR3 is made up of 16 amino acids. In germline, CDR1 is LNHNV, CDR2 YYDKDF (reference sequence). Between the trimmed V and J ends, which lost 0 bases and 8 bases, there was a span of 18 bases. CDR3 nucleotide sequence: TGTGCCACCAGCAGAGATAGAACGACCTCTGAGGGTACGCAGTATTTT. It yields the protein CATSRDRTTSEGTQYF.

The chain couples TRBV5-1 to TRBJ2-1; 12 bases map to TRBD2. CDR1 and CDR2 from the germline V gene are SGHRS and YFSETQ. The CDR3 runs to 16 residues. V trimming: 3 bases; J trimming: 2 bases; junction bases outside the gene matches: 3. DNA for the CDR3: TGCGCCAGCAGCTACGGACTAGCGGGAACCTACAATGAGCAGTTCTTC. It yields the protein CASSYGLAGTYNEQFF.

The chain carries TRBV28 and TRBJ1-2; D is ambiguous. CDR1 MDHEN and CDR2 SYDVKM come from the germline V gene. The CDR3 has 12 residues. V was trimmed by 3 bases and J by 4 bases, leaving 6 bases between them. The CDR3 DNA follows: TGTGCCAGCAGTTTTTCCAGCTATGGCTACACCTTC. Its protein is CASSFSSYGYTF.

This clone was counted between two and nine times. The rearrangement links TRBV6-1 to TRBJ2-7, with 7 bases identical to TRBD2. J gave up 2 bases and V 2 bases, and 6 bases lay outside the gene matches. This CDR3 is 15 amino acids long. Germline lookup yields CDR1 MNHNS and CDR2 SASEGT. CDR3 nucleotides: TGTGCCAGCAGTGAACAAGGGAGCGGGGCCTACGAGCAGTACTTC. Encoded protein: CASSEQGSGAYEQYF.

This sequence joins TRBV10-3 and TRBJ1-2; 7 bases line up with TRBD1. With 6 bases clipped from V and 3 bases from J, the junction kept 7 bases outside the gene matches. The CDR3 runs 14 residues. CDR1 and CDR2 (germline): ENHRY, SYGVKD. The CDR3 spells CAIRRTGMDYGYTF. DNA for the CDR3: TGTGCCATCAGGAGGACAGGAATGGACTATGGCTACACCTTC.

This clone was counted once. The chain has TRBV2 and TRBJ1-2; tentative D call: TRBD1 (6 bases). Germline loops: CDR1 SNHLY, CDR2 FYNNEI. This CDR3 comprises 13 residues. The V gene lost 4 bases and the J gene lost 4 bases, with 10 bases spanning the gap. DNA for the CDR3: TGTGCCAGCAGTGGAACAGGGACCTATGGCTACACCTTC. This gives the protein CASSGTGTYGYTF.

V usage is TRBV10-3 and J usage is TRBJ1-1; D is perhaps TRBD1 (6 bases). V shed 5 bases and J shed 7 bases, with 20 bases lying between them. The CDR3 is made up of 15 amino acids. CDR1 ENHRY and CDR2 SYGVKD come from the germline V gene. CDR3 nucleotides: TGTGCCATCAGTAATACAACCTACAGGGCTAATGAAGCTTTCTTT. This gives the protein CAISNTTYRANEAFF.

This chain connects TRBV28 to TRBJ1-3; maybe TRBD1 (6 bases). Trimming stripped 1 base from V and 2 bases from J, with 12 bases between. Germline-derived CDR1 and CDR2 are MDHEN and SYDVKM. There are 16 residues in the CDR3. The CDR3 spells CASSLFGTTTGNTIYF. As DNA, the CDR3 is TGTGCCAGCAGTTTATTCGGGACAACCACTGGAAACACCATATATTTT.

This CDR3 is CAWSAPLAAETQYF. The CDR3 DNA reads TGTGCCTGGAGCGCCCCCTTAGCGGCTGAGACCCAGTACTTC. V gene TRBV30 combines with J gene TRBJ2-5, with D possibly TRBD2 on 6 matching bases. The CDR3 spans 14 residues. Germline CDR1 is GTSNPN and CDR2 is SVGIG (reference sequence). V lost 3 bases, J lost 5 bases, and 16 bases lay in between.

The gene calls are TRBV28 and TRBJ2-1; D remains unclear. V gave up 2 bases and J gave up 4 bases, with 6 bases separating them. This CDR3 is 13 amino acids long. Germline lookup yields CDR1 MDHEN and CDR2 SYDVKM. The DNA for the CDR3 is TGTGCCAGCAGTTTAGATGATTACAATGAGCAGTTCTTC. Protein: CASSLDDYNEQFF.

V is TRBV6-5 and J is TRBJ2-7; maybe TRBD1 (6 bases). V lost 6 bases and J 6 bases, leaving 15 bases between the germline ends. The CDR3 has 13 amino acids. Germline-derived CDR1 and CDR2 are MNHEY and SVGAGI. The DNA of the CDR3 is TGTGCCAGCAGGGAGCCAGGGGCCTTCGAGCAGTACTTC. Its protein product is CASREPGAFEQYF.

The chain employs TRBV27 and TRBJ1-2; 7 positions match TRBD1. The CDR3 consists of 14 residues. Trimming cost V 6 bases and J 2 bases; bases outside gene matches: 6. The germline gives CDR1 MNHEY, CDR2 SMNVEV (reference sequence). CDR3 coding DNA: TGTGCCAGCAGGAAATTACAGGGGAACTATGGCTACACCTTC. Its protein is CASRKLQGNYGYTF.

V is TRBV6-6 and J is TRBJ1-5; D ambiguous. V gave up 7 bases and J gave up 3 bases, with 19 bases separating them. Germline V gives CDR1 MNHNY, CDR2 SVGAGI (reference sequence). This CDR3 is 16 amino acids long. The CDR3 is CASISKVSPFNQPQHF. CDR3 DNA: TGTGCCAGCATTTCTAAGGTCTCTCCATTCAATCAGCCCCAGCATTTT.

The chain joins TRBV7-9 to TRBJ2-2; D is unclear. Trimming removed 0 bases at V and 5 bases at J, with 16 bases between. Germline V gives CDR1 SEHNR, CDR2 FQNEAQ (reference sequence). This CDR3 comprises 17 residues. The CDR3 DNA is TGTGCCAGCAGCTTAGCCCTAAGACGAGTTCGAACCGGGGAGCTGTTTTTT. It codes for CASSLALRRVRTGELFF.

The genes are TRBV5-5 and TRBJ2-1, with D hard to call. Trimming removed 4 bases from V and 3 bases from J, with 8 bases in between. Germline V gene sequence: CDR1 SGHKS, CDR2 YYEKEE (reference sequence). The CDR3 spans 13 residues. For the CDR3, the DNA is TGTGCCAGCAGCCCCGACAACTACAATGAGCAGTTCTTC. Translation: CASSPDNYNEQFF.

This sequence joins TRBV3-1 (or the pseudogene TRBV3-2) and TRBJ1-3; D possibly corresponds to TRBD1 (6 bases). Per the germline V gene, CDR1 is LGHDT and CDR2 is YNNKEL (reference sequence). The CDR3 runs to 15 residues. The V gene lost 4 bases and the J gene lost 0 bases, with 10 bases spanning the gap. CDR3 nucleotide sequence: TGTGCCAGCAGCCCCAGGGGAGGCTCTGGAAACACCATATATTTT. Translating it yields CASSPRGGSGNTIYF.